The sample holds a few counts of the clone carrying this TCR beta chain. The sample's treatment: oral pan-JAK inhibitor, 5-10 mg twice daily. Alopecia areata patients gave lesional scalp punch biopsies and peripheral blood samples. The germline V gene has CDR1 SQVTM and CDR2 ANQGSEA. The CDR3 consists of 13 residues. J gave up 5 bases and V 6 bases, and 5 bases lay outside the gene matches. TCR sequencing used cDNA made by reverse transcription of extracted RNA. Sequencing used immunoSEQ multiplex PCR; TCRdb keeps in-frame clones, though not all of them. The sample records about 76,000 clones, around 29% being singletons. The data were obtained in a study of CD8+ T cells in alopecia areata. Study details: Oral tofacitinib (5 to 10 mg twice daily) was administered to treated patients. Dosing with tofacitinib proceeded for 6 to 18 months, followed by 6 months off drug.

The source of this sequence is a human donor with alopecia areata. J is TRBJ1-5 and V is TRBV29-1; 9 bases are shared with TRBD1. Here the sequenced sample was CD8+ T cells sorted from blood, taken at week 4, from a patient treated with tofacitinib. DNA for the CDR3: TGCAGCGTCGGGGACAGGGAGGATCAGCCCCAGCATTTT. This sequence encodes CSVGDREDQPQHF.